The clone carrying this T cell receptor (beta chain) has ten or more counts. Its antigen is not known. TCRdb independently ran MiXCR on the 5' RACE reads; one entry per CDR3 protein. Of more than 90,000 distinct CDR3 sequences in the sample, 6.5% to 9% were seen once. These data belong to a study of T cells after yellow fever vaccination. Regarding the study as a whole: In FACS-sorted repertoires, abundant clonotypes from the bulk population could appear as contaminants. A secondary response was less intense yet reached its peak sooner, at day 5 versus 15. Re-detected after boosting: most primary clones, approximately 97% of CD4 and 88% of CD8. Among all clonotypes, a small share was observed in both CD4 and CD8 compartments.

Germline V gene sequence: CDR1 LGHNA, CDR2 YSLEER. The CDR3 runs to 15 residues. Losses at the gene ends were 7 bases for V and 5 bases for J; bases not matched to a gene: 12. The sequences come from CD4+ T cells sorted from PBMCs, collected about 41 days after the first yellow fever vaccination. This receptor was identified in a man between 18 and 29 years old who received the YFV17D yellow fever vaccine. This rearrangement joins TRBV4-3 to TRBJ2-3; 7 nucleotides align to TRBD2. The CDR3 loop is CASTRVAGVRDTQYF. CDR3 nucleotide sequence: TGCGCCAGCACGAGGGTGGCGGGGGTTAGAGATACGCAGTATTTT.